Sequencing of this TCR beta chain was carried out in a study of shared clonotypes between healthy human individuals. Overall study findings and caveats: It was observed that approximately 5% of naive CD4 clonotypes were shared across a handful of donors.

Using immunoSEQ multiplex PCR, the repertoire was profiled, and TCRdb retains in-frame clones only, with some absent. The sample lists millions of clones; over 90% were seen once. To note about this clone: Its target is not known.

Deletions cut 4 bases from V and 3 bases from J, with 9 bases between. The germline V gene has CDR1 SGHTA and CDR2 FQGNSA. The CDR3 runs 13 residues. The clonotype originates from a man aged 18 to 29 in good health. Some clones in this sample may be carry-over from other donors' samples. Sequencing was done on a sample of naive CD4+ T cells from PBMCs. Subset defined: CD45RA+ positively selected. V gene TRBV7-2 combines with J gene TRBJ1-2; D call uncertain. The CDR3 coding sequence is TGTGCCAGCAGCTCCGGACTTGACTATGGCTACACCTTC. Its protein product is CASSSGLDYGYTF.